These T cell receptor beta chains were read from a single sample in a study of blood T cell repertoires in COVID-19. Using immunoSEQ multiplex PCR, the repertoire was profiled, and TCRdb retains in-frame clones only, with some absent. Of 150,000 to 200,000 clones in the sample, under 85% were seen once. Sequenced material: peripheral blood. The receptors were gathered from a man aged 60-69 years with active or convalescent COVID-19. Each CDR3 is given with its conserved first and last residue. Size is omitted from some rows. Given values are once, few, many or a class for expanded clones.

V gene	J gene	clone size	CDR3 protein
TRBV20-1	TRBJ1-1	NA	CSASIQGGNTEAFF
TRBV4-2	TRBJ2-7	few	CASSQEPAGEGLMYEQYF
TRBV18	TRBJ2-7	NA	CASSPVLAGGEEQYF
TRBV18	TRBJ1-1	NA	CASSLSLGSGTEAFF
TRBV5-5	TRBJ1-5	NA	CASSPTDPRHQPQHF
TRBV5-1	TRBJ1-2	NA	CASSLEGYRPFYGYTF
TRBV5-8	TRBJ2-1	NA	CASSPQGVVGHEQFF
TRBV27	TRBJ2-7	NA	CASSFRSVYEQYF
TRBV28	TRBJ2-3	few	CATKTSGTDTQYF
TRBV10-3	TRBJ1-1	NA	CAISEELNTEAFF
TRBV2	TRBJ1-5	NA	CASSGDRVFQPQHF
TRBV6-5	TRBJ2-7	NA	CASSYRNGYEQYF
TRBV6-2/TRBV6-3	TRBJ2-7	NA	CASSTPDSFYYEQYF
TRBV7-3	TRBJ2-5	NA	CASSLLAGETQYF
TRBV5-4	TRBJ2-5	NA	CASSLWLAGGGETQYF
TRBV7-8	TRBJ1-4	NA	CASSLDSRLYEKLFF
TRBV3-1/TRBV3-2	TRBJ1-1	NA	CASLDRGGGNTEAFF
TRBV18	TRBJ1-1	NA	CASSNERQTNTEAFF
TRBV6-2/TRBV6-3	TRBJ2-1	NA	CASSQTSGRVYEQFF
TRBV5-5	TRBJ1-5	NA	CASSDRYQPQHF
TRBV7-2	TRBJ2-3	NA	CTSSPSTDTQYF
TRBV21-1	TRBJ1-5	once	CASRRIDYSNQPQHF
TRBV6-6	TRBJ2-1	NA	CASSYIREDEQFF
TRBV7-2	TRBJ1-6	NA	CATRGARYSPLHF
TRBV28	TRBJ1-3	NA	CASSLGPLSSNTIYF
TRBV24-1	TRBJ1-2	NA	CATAGTGGYGYTF
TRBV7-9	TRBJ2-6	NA	CASSLGGPGRSGANVLTF
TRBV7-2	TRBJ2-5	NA	CASSIRIGVRETQYF
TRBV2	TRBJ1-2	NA	CASSEARRGTYGYTF
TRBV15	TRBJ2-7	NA	CATSRDIVAEGRSYEQYF
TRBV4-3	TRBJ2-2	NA	CASSQVGGQGAYTGELFF
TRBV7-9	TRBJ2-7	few	CASRKPGSSSYEQYF
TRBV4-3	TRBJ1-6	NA	CASSQVESPSLHF
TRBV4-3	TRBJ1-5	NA	CASSQERTGPNQPQHF
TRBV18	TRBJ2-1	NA	CASSSGTSGRGQFF
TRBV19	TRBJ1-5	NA	CASSIPGGSQPQHF
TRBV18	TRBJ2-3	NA	CASSPFSLGGPGTDTQYF
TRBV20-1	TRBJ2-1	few	CSARTDSPQFF
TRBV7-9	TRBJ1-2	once	CASSPIPQGRRVDGYTF
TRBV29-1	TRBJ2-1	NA	CSVEAGFGQGNEQFF
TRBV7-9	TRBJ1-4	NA	CASSDRPGTGSPTNEKLFF
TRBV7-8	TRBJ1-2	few	CASSPSPRQAHGYTF
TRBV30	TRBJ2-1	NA	CAWETGFGSYNEQFF
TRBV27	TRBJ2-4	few	CASSLSYGENIQYF
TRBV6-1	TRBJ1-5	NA	CASSEGGGVSGNQPQHF
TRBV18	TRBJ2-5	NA	CASSPPSGIETQYF
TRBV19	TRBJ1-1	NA	CASSIRLGGGTEAFF